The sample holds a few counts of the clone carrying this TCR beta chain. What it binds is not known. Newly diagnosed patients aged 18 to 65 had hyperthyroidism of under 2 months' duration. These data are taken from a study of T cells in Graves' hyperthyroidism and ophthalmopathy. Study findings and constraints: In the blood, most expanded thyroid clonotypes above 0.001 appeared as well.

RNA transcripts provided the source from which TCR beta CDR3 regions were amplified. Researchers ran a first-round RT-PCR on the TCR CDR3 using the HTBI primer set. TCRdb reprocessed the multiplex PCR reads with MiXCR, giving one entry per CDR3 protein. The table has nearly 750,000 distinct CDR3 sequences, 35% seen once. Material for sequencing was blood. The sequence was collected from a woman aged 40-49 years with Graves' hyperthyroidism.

CDR3 sequence: CSVAILGAAGANVLTF. CDR3 DNA: TGCAGCGTTGCCATCCTGGGCGCCGCTGGGGCCAACGTCCTGACTTTC. The rearrangement links TRBV29-1 to TRBJ2-6; unclear D gene. The CDR3 has 16 residues. Germline CDR1 reads SQVTM; CDR2 reads ANQGSEA. V gave up 4 bases and J gave up 2 bases, with 15 bases separating them.